Each of the 6 T cell receptor beta chains below was sequenced from the same sample in a study of T-cell reconstitution after alpha-beta-depleted transplantation in children. For TCRbeta, the library was prepared with unique molecular identifiers. TCRdb ran MiXCR on the PCR reads and lists one entry per CDR3 protein. Seen here are approximately 80,000 distinct CDR3 sequences, 11% to 15% observed once, and the top ten hold around a quarter. This specimen was PBMCs, mostly from graft donor cells, taken 180 days after TCRalphabeta/CD19-depleted stem cell transplant. The receptors derive from a male patient between 2 and 10 years old who had a stem cell transplant for acute lymphoblastic leukemia, so the T cells may come from the graft donor.

This clonotype was counted between two and nine times. The J gene is TRBJ2-5, the V gene TRBV20-1; D could derive from TRBD1 or TRBD2 (5 bases each). In germline, CDR1 is DFQATT, CDR2 SNEGSKA (reference sequence). V lost 6 bases and J lost 5, with 19 bases in between. This CDR3 region has 14 residues. The CDR3, as DNA: TGCAGTGCCCCTCGGGACCCCTGGGGCGAGACCCAGTACTTC. Protein: CSAPRDPWGETQYF.

In this sample, this clonotype turned up many times. The chain carries TRBV5-5 and TRBJ2-5; a possible D gene is TRBD2 (5 bases). There are 14 residues in the CDR3. V lost 0 bases to trimming and J lost 5 bases, with 11 bases between them. Per the germline V gene, CDR1 is SGHKS and CDR2 is YYEKEE (reference sequence). The CDR3 DNA reads as TGTGCCAGCAGCTTGGTCGGGAATGGGGAGACCCAGTACTTC. This codes for CASSLVGNGETQYF. The complete variable domain, with remaining parts taken from reference TRBV5-5 and TRBJ2-5, reads DAGVTQSPTHLIKTRGQQVTLRCSPISGHKSVSWYQQVLGQGPQFIFQYYEKEERGRGNFPDRFSARQFPNYSSELNVNALLLGDSALYLCASSLVGNGETQYFGPGTRLLVL.

This clonotype was seen many times. This sequence joins TRBV10-3 and TRBJ2-7, with 7 positions matching TRBD2. CDR3 length: 13 residues. Germline CDR1 ENHRY, CDR2 SYGVKD. V shed 8 bases and J 1 base; nucleotides not matched to a gene: 5. The CDR3, as DNA: TGTGCCATCGGGGGGGGAAATTCCTACGAGCAGTACTTC. This encodes CAIGGGNSYEQYF.

This chain links TRBV5-6 with TRBJ2-4; 7 bases match TRBD1. V trimming: 3 bases; J trimming: 2 bases; junction bases outside the gene matches: 14. The CDR3 runs 18 residues. Germline assignment: CDR1 SGHDT and CDR2 YYEEEE. The CDR3 DNA reads TGTGCCAGCAGCTGGGGGCGAGCGTACAGGGGAACCAAAAACATTCAGTACTTC. Encoded protein: CASSWGRAYRGTKNIQYF.

This clonotype appeared many times. The chain joins TRBV4-2 to TRBJ2-7, with D perhaps TRBD1 or TRBD2 (7 bases each). The V gene's germline CDR1 is LGHNA and CDR2 YNFKEQ. The V gene lost 5 bases and the J gene lost 0 bases, with 17 bases spanning the gap. CDR3 length equals 16 residues. For the CDR3, the DNA is TGTGCCAGCAGCTATGGAGGGAGGGGGCACTCCTACGAGCAGTACTTC. Translated, it gives CASSYGGRGHSYEQYF.

The rearrangement uses TRBV4-3 and TRBJ2-2; TRBD2 matches 15 bases. The germline gives CDR1 LGHNA, CDR2 YSLEER. After removal of 0 bases from V and 6 bases from J, the junction contained 8 bases not matched to a gene. CDR3 length: 19 residues. In DNA form, the CDR3 reads TGCGCCAGCAGCCAAGAATGGACTAGCGGGAGGGCCGGGGCCGGGGAGCTGTTTTTT. It codes for CASSQEWTSGRAGAGELFF.